In this sample, the clone carrying this TCR beta chain turned up many times. This sample includes further DNA sequences coding for the same CDR3. These data are taken from a study of shared clonotypes between healthy human individuals. About the research overall: Three plates each covered CD4 naive and memory; CD8 naive two, CD8 memory one.

Trimming pared 10 bases from V and 5 bases from J, leaving 14 bases between. This CDR3 comprises 12 residues. CDR1 and CDR2 (germline): MNHNS, SASEGT. Genomic DNA (from each subset) was split evenly across several immunoSEQ plates. The method was immunoSEQ multiplex PCR; TCRdb's version includes in-frame clones alone and lacks a portion of them. The sample has roughly 1,000,000 clones; 75% to 85% are singletons. This rearrangement joins TRBV6-1 to TRBJ1-1; the D is unclear. The specimen sequenced was memory CD4+ T cells from PBMCs. The subset here: CD45RA-negative fraction. This TCR was recovered from a man between 18 and 29 years old in good health. Some clones in this sample may be carry-over from other donors' samples. CDR3 nucleotide sequence: TGTGCCACCGGGAAGCTAGGGACTGAAGCTTTCTTT. Translation gives CATGKLGTEAFF.